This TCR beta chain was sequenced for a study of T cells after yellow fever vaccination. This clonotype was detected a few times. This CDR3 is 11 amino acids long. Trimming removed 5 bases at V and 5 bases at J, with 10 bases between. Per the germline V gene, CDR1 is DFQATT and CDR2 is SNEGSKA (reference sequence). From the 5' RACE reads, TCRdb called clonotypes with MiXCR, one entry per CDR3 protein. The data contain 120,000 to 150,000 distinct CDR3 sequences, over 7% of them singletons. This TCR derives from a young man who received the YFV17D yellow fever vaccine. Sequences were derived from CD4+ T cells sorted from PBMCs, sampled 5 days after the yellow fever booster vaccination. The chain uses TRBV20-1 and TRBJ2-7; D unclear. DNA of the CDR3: TGCAGTGCTCAAGAAGTCCACGAGCAGTACTTC. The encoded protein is CSAQEVHEQYF.